This T cell receptor beta chain stems from a study of cytomegalovirus exposure and HLA in healthy donors. PCR was performed using 60 Vbeta and 13 Jbeta primers. Libraries were prepared by immunoSEQ multiplex PCR; TCRdb keeps only in-frame clonotypes and omits some of them. The data contain approximately 170,000 clones, 60% to 85% of them singletons. Study conclusions and caveats: Common viral pathogens seemed to be connected with several of the most significant clusters, according to a later analysis. Cytomegalovirus status was reportedly diagnosed by the classifier with high specificity and sensitivity. In vitro, three CMV-associated chains proved specific for CMV antigens.

This clone was observed a single time. What it binds is unknown. CDR3 length: 14 amino acids. The ends were cut back, 1 base at V and 8 bases at J, with 9 bases in the middle. CDR1 and CDR2 (germline): MGHDK, SYGVNS. Sequenced: PBMCs. The clonotype was recovered from a woman between 18 and 29 years old in good health and CMV-seronegative. The rearrangement joins TRBV25-1 to TRBJ1-6, with D possibly TRBD1 on 5 matching bases. The CDR3 DNA reads TGTGCCAGCAGTGAATGGGGCGGTGATTCACCCCTCCACTTT. As protein: CASSEWGGDSPLHF.